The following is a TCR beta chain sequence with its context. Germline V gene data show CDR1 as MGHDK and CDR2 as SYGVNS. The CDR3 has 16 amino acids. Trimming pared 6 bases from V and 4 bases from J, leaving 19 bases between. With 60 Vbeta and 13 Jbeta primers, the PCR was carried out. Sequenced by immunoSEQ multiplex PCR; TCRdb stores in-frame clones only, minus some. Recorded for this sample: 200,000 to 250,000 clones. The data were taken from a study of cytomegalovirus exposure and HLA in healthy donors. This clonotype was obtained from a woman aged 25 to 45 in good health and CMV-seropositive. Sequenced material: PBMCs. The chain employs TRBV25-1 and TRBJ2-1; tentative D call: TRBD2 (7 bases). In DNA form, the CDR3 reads TGTGCCAGCAGCGAAGGGGGGGCTCAGGGGTACAATGAGCAGTTCTTC. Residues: CASSEGGAQGYNEQFF. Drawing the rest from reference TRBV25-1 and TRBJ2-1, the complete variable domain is EADIYQTPRYLVIGTGKKITLECSQTMGHDKMYWYQQDPGMELHLIHYSYGVNSTEKGDLSSESTVSRIRTEHFPLTLESARPSHTSQYLCASSEGGAQGYNEQFFGPGTRLTVL.